These 11 T cell receptor beta chains originate from one sample sequenced in a study of CD8 T cells in ankylosing spondylitis. Each CDR3 protein gets one entry after TCRdb re-called the 5' RACE reads with MiXCR. The sample contains some 130,000 distinct CDR3 sequences, about 13% of which appear only once. Sequencing input: blood, either unsorted or a sorted T cell fraction (not recorded which). The source is a female donor with ankylosing spondylitis or in good health (not recorded which).

A few counts support this clonotype. DNA of the CDR3: TGCAGTGCTAGAATTGGGGGACAGTCATATGGCTACACCTTC. It codes for CSARIGGQSYGYTF. The J gene is TRBJ1-2, the V gene TRBV20-1; TRBD1 matches 7 bases. Germline V gene data show CDR1 as DFQATT and CDR2 as SNEGSKA (reference sequence). The ends lost 2 bases at V and 5 bases at J; junction bases unmatched: 8. The CDR3 contains 14 residues.

The chain recombines TRBV20-1 with TRBJ2-5; TRBD2 matches at 7 bases. Germline assignment: CDR1 DFQATT and CDR2 SNEGSKA (reference sequence). V lost 4 bases and J lost 1; bases outside the gene matches: 9. This CDR3 comprises 15 residues. The DNA for the CDR3 is TGCAGTGCTAAGGATAGCGGGTATCGCCAAGAGACCCAGTACTTC. It translates to CSAKDSGYRQETQYF.

This clonotype was picked up many times. The chain uses TRBV5-1 and TRBJ1-1; a possible D gene is TRBD1 (6 bases). The CDR3 covers 15 residues. Germline V lookup: CDR1 SGHRS, CDR2 YFSETQ. V shed 5 bases and J shed 2 bases, with 16 bases lying between them. The CDR3 loop is CASSGQTPLNTEAFF. The CDR3 region has the DNA TGCGCCAGCAGTGGACAGACCCCATTAAACACTGAAGCTTTCTTT.

Ten or more counts support this clonotype. This chain links TRBV2 with TRBJ2-1, with 8 bases aligning to TRBD2. The CDR3 length is 17 residues. Germline CDR1 SNHLY, CDR2 FYNNEI. Unmatched junction bases numbered 11, after V lost 7 bases and J lost 0 bases. Written as DNA, the CDR3 is TGTGCCAGCATCCCCGTGGGCGGGAGGAGCTCCTACAATGAGCAGTTCTTC. This translates into CASIPVGGRSSYNEQFF.

This clonotype has at least ten counts. The rearrangement links TRBV3-1 to TRBJ2-1; unclear D gene. The germline V gene encodes CDR1 LGHDT and CDR2 YNNKEL (reference sequence). CDR3 length: 13 residues. V gave up 5 bases and J gave up 5 bases, with 10 bases separating them. The CDR3 DNA reads as TGTGCCAGCAGCGGACGTAAGAACAATGAGCAGTTCTTC. Amino acids: CASSGRKNNEQFF.

The table lists this clonotype with a few counts. The V and J genes are TRBV5-1 and TRBJ1-5; no clear D. The V and J ends lost 4 bases and 6 bases respectively, with 11 bases between them. There are 13 residues in the CDR3. Germline V lookup: CDR1 SGHRS, CDR2 YFSETQ. The CDR3, as DNA: TGCGCCAGCAGCGGGGAGGCCGGTCAGCCCCAGCATTTT. The encoded protein is CASSGEAGQPQHF.

This clonotype has ten or more counts. The gene calls are TRBV7-9 and TRBJ2-6, with D unclear. The germline CDR1 and CDR2 sequences are SEHNR and FQNEAQ (reference sequence). V gave up 5 bases and J gave up 1 base, with 6 bases separating them. The CDR3 has 14 residues. CDR3 coding DNA: TGTGCCAGCAGCCGGACGTCTGGGGCCAACGTCCTGACTTTC. It encodes CASSRTSGANVLTF.

V is TRBV19 and J is TRBJ1-1; D perhaps matches TRBD1 (5 bases). The CDR3 is made up of 13 amino acids. CDR1 LNHDA and CDR2 SQIVND come from the germline V gene (reference sequence). With 3 bases removed from V and 3 bases from J, the gap between germline ends came to 8 bases. The CDR3 bases are TGTGCCAGTAGTATGAAGGGGTACACTGAAGCTTTCTTT. It is translated as CASSMKGYTEAFF.

This clonotype was detected a few times. The chain uses TRBV27 and TRBJ2-3; 13 bases line up with TRBD2. Germline V gene sequence: CDR1 MNHEY, CDR2 SMNVEV (reference sequence). CDR3 size: 17 residues. Trimming removed 5 bases from V and 5 bases from J; junction bases left unmatched: 10. CDR3 amino acids: CASSLYTSGGAGDTQYF. As DNA, the CDR3 is TGTGCCAGCAGTCTCTATACTAGCGGGGGGGCCGGAGATACGCAGTATTTT.

The sample holds one count of this clonotype. The V call is TRBV7-2, the J call TRBJ1-2, with TRBD1 matching 9 bases. This CDR3 is 14 amino acids long. The germline gives CDR1 SGHTA, CDR2 FQGNSA. The V gene end was trimmed by 1 base and the J gene end by 6 bases; junction bases not matched to a gene: 3. This CDR3 is CASSLDRGPHGYTF. CDR3 sequence (DNA): TGTGCCAGCAGCTTAGACAGGGGGCCTCATGGCTACACCTTC.

The sample holds a few counts of this clonotype. V and J are TRBV29-1 and TRBJ1-1; no definite D call. V gave up 7 bases and J gave up 1 base, with 7 bases separating them. This CDR3 spans 11 amino acids. Germline V CDR1 and CDR2: SQVTM, ANQGSEA. CDR3 DNA: TGCAGCGGCAAGGGGAACACTGAAGCTTTCTTT. The encoded protein is CSGKGNTEAFF.